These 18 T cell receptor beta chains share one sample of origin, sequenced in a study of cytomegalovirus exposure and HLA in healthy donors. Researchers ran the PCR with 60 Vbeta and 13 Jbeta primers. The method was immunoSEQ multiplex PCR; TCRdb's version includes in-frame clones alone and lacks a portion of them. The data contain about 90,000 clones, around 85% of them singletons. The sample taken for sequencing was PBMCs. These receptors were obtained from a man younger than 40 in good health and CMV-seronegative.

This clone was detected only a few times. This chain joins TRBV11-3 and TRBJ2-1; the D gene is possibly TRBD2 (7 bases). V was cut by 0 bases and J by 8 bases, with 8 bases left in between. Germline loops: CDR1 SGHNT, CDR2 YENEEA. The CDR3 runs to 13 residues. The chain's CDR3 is CASSLEGGDEQFF. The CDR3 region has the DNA TGTGCCAGCAGCTTAGAAGGGGGGGATGAGCAGTTCTTC.

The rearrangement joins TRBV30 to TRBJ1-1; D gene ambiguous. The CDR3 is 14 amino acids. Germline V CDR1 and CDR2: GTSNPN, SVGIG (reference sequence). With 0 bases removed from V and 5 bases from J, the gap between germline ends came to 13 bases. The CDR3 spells CAWSVGLRDTEAFF. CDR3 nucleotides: TGTGCCTGGAGTGTCGGTCTTAGAGATACTGAAGCTTTCTTT.

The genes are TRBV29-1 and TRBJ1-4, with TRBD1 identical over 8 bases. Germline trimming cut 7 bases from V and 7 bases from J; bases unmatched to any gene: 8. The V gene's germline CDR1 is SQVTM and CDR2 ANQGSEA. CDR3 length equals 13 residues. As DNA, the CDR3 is TGCAGCGGCCAGGGGGCGATTGGTGAAAAACTGTTTTTT. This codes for CSGQGAIGEKLFF.

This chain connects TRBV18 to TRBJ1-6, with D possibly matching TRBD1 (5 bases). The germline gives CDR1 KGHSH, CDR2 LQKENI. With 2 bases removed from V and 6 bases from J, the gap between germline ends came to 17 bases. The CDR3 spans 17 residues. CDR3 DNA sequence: TGTGCCAGCTCACCAGCCGTGCTGGACAACTCTAATTCACCCCTCCACTTT. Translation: CASSPAVLDNSNSPLHF.

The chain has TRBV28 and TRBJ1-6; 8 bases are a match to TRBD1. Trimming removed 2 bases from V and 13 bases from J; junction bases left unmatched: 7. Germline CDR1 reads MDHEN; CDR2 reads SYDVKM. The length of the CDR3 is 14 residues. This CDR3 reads CASSLTGQGQPLHF. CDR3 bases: TGTGCCAGCAGTTTAACTGGACAGGGTCAGCCCCTCCACTTT.

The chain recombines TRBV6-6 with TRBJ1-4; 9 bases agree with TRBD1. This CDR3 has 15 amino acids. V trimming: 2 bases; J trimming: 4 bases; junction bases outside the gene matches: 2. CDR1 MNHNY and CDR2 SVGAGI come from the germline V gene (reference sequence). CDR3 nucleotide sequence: TGTGCCAGCAGTTACCGGGACAGGGTTAATGAAAAACTGTTTTTT. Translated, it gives CASSYRDRVNEKLFF.

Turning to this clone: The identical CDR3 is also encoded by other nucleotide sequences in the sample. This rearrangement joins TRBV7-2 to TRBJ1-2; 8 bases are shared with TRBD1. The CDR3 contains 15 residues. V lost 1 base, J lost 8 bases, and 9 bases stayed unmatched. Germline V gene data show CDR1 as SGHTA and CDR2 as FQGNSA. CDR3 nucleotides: TGTGCCAGCAGCTTAGTGCCAGGGGGCGCAGGGGGCTACACCTTC. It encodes CASSLVPGGAGGYTF. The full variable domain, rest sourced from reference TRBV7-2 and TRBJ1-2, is GAGVSQSPSNKVTEKGKDVELRCDPISGHTALYWYRQSLGQGLEFLIYFQGNSAPDKSGLPSDRFSAERTGGSVSTLTIQRTQQEDSAVYLCASSLVPGGAGGYTFGSGTRLTVV.

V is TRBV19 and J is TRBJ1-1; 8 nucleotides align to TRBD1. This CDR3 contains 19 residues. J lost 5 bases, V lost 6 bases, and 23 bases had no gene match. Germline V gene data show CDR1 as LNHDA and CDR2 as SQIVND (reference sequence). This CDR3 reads CASSPRWTGIEAGATEAFF. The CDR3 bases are TGTGCCAGTAGCCCCCGGTGGACAGGGATCGAGGCGGGAGCGACTGAAGCTTTCTTT. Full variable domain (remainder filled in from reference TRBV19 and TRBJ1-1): DGGITQSPKYLFRKEGQNVTLSCEQNLNHDAMYWYRQDPGQGLRLIYYSQIVNDFQKGDIAEGYSVSREKKESFPLTVTSAQKNPTAFYLCASSPRWTGIEAGATEAFFGQGTRLTVV.

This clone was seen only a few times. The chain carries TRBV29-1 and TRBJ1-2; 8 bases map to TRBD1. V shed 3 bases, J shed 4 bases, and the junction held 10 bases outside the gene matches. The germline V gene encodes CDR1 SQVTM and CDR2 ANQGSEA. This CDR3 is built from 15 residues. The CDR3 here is CSVEIRGRVPYGYTF. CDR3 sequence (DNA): TGCAGCGTTGAGATCAGGGGGCGGGTTCCCTATGGCTACACCTTC.

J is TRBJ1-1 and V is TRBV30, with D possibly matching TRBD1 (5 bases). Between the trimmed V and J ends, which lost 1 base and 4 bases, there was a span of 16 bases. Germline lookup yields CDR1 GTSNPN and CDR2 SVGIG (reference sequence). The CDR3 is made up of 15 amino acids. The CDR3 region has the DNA TGTGCCTGGAGTGGACAGATTCGCGTTGGCACTGAAGCTTTCTTT. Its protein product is CAWSGQIRVGTEAFF.

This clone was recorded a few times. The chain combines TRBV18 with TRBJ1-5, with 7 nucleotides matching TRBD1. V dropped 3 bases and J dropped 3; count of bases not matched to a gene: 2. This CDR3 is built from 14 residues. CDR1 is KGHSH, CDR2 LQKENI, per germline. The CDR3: CASSPTGTNQPQHF. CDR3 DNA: TGTGCCAGCTCACCGACAGGGACCAATCAGCCCCAGCATTTT.

DNA of the CDR3: TGTGCCAGCAGTGAAGTCTATGAGCAGTTCTTC. This encodes CASSEVYEQFF. The chain recombines TRBV2 with TRBJ2-1; D gene uncertain. Germline loops: CDR1 SNHLY, CDR2 FYNNEI. Deletions cut 1 base from V and 8 bases from J, with 3 bases between. The CDR3 totals 11 residues.

This chain's CDR3 is CASSSPGGPTGYTF. In nucleotides, the CDR3 is TGTGCCAGCAGTTCTCCGGGGGGGCCAACCGGCTACACCTTC. This chain connects TRBV28 to TRBJ1-2, with D possibly TRBD1 on 6 matching bases. Trimming removed 4 bases from V and 8 bases from J, with 17 bases in between. The CDR3 extends over 14 amino acids. Germline V lookup: CDR1 MDHEN, CDR2 SYDVKM.

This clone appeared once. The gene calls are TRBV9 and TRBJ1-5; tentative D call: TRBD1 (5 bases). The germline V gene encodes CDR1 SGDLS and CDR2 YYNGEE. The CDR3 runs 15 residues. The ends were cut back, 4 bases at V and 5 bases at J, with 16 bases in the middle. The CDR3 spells CASSLTDNSYQPQHF. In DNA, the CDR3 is TGTGCCAGCAGCCTAACGGACAATTCCTATCAGCCCCAGCATTTT.

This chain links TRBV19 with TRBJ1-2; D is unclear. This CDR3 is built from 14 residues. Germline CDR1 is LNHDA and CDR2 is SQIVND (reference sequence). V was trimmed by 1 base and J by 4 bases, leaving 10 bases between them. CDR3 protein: CASSIARTVYGYTF. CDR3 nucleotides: TGTGCCAGTAGTATAGCCCGGACTGTCTATGGCTACACCTTC. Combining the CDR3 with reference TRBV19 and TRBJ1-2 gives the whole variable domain DGGITQSPKYLFRKEGQNVTLSCEQNLNHDAMYWYRQDPGQGLRLIYYSQIVNDFQKGDIAEGYSVSREKKESFPLTVTSAQKNPTAFYLCASSIARTVYGYTFGSGTRLTVV.

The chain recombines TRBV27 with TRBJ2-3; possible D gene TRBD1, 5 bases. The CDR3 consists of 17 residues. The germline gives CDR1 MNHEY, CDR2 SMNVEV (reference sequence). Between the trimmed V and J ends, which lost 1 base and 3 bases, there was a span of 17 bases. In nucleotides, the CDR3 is TGTGCCAGCAGTTTATATACAGGAGCATTGAATACAGATACGCAGTATTTT. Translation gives CASSLYTGALNTDTQYF.

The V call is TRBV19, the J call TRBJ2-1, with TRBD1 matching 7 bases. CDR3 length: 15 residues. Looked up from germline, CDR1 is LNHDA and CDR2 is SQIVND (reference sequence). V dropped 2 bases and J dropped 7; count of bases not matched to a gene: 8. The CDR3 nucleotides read TGTGCCAGTAGTATAAGGGGACAGCCCTTGAATGAGCAGTTCTTC. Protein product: CASSIRGQPLNEQFF. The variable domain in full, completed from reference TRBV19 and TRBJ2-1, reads DGGITQSPKYLFRKEGQNVTLSCEQNLNHDAMYWYRQDPGQGLRLIYYSQIVNDFQKGDIAEGYSVSREKKESFPLTVTSAQKNPTAFYLCASSIRGQPLNEQFFGPGTRLTVL.

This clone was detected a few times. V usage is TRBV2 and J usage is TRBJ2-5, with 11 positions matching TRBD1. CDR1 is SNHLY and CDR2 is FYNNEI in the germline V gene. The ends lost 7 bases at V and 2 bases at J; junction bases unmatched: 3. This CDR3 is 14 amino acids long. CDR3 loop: CASTRDRGQETQYF. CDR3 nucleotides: TGTGCCAGCACCCGGGACAGGGGGCAAGAGACCCAGTACTTC.